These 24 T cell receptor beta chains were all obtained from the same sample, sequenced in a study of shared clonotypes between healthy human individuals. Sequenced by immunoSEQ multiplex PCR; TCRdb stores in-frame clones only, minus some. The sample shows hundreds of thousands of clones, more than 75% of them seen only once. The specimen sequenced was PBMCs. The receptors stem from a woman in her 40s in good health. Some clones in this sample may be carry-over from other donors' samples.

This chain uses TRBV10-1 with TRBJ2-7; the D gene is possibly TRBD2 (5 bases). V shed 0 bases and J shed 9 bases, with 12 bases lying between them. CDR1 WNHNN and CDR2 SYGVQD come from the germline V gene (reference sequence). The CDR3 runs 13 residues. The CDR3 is CASSESPGTAQYF. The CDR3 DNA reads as TGCGCCAGCAGTGAGTCCCCGGGAACCGCGCAGTACTTC.

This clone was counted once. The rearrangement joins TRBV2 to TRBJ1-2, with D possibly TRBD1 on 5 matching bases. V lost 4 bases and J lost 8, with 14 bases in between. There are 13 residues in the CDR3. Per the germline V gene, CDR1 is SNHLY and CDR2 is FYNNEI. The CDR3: CASSVRAEEGYTF. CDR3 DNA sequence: TGTGCCAGCAGTGTCAGGGCGGAGGAAGGCTACACCTTC.

The CDR3 DNA is TGTGCCAGCAGTTTACCCGGGACTACAAAAACCTACAATGAGCAGTTCTTC. It codes for CASSLPGTTKTYNEQFF. V is TRBV28 and J is TRBJ2-1, with 7 bases fitting TRBD2. Per germline, CDR1 MDHEN and CDR2 SYDVKM. The trim removed 2 bases at V and 2 bases at J, leaving 9 bases unmatched. There are 17 residues in the CDR3. Filled out from reference TRBV28 and TRBJ2-1, the complete variable domain reads DVKVTQSSRYLVKRTGEKVFLECVQDMDHENMFWYRQDPGLGLRLIYFSYDVKMKEKGDIPEGYSVSREKKERFSLILESASTNQTSMYLCASSLPGTTKTYNEQFFGPGTRLTVL.

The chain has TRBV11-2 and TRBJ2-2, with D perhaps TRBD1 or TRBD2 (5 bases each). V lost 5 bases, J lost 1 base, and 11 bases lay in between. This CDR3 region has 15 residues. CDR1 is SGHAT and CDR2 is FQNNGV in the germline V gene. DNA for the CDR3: TGTGCCAGCAGCCTAAGGGACCTGAACACCGGGGAGCTGTTTTTT. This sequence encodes CASSLRDLNTGELFF.

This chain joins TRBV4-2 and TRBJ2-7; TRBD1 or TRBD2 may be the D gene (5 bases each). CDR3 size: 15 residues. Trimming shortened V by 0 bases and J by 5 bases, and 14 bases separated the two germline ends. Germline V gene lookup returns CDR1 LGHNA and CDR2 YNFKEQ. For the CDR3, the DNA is TGTGCCAGCAGCCAAGATATTGGGGGTCCAAACGAGCAGTACTTC. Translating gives CASSQDIGGPNEQYF.

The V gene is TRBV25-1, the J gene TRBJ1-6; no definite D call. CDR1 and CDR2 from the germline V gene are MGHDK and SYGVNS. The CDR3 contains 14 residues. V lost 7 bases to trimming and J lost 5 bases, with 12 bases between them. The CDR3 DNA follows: TGTGCCAGCAAAGGCCTCGGCGATAATTCACCCCTCCACTTT. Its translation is CASKGLGDNSPLHF.

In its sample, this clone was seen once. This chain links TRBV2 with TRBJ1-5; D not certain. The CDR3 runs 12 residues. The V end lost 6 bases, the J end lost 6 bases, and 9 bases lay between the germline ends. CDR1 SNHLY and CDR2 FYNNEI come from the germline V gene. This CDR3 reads CASSSVGQPQHF. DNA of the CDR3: TGTGCCAGCAGCTCGGTCGGTCAGCCCCAGCATTTT.

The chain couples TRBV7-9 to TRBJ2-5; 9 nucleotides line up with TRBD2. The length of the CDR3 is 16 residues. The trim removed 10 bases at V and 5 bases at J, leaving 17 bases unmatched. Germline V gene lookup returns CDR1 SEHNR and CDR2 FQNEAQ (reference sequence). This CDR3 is CAIEGREGQEQETQYF. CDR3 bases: TGTGCCATCGAGGGGCGGGAGGGCCAAGAGCAGGAGACCCAGTACTTC.

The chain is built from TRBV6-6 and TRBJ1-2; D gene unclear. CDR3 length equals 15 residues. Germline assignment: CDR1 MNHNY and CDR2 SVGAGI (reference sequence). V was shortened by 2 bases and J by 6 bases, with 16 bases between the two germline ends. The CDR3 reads CASSYEAYGPNGYTF. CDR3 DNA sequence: TGTGCCAGCAGTTACGAGGCGTACGGGCCCAATGGCTACACCTTC.

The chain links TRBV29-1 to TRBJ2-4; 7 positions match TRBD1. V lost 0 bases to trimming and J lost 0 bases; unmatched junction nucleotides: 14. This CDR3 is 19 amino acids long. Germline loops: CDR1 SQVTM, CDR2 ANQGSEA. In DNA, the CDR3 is TGCAGCGTTGAAGAACCTACTCGCCACAGGGGCGCAGCCAAAAACATTCAGTACTTC. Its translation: CSVEEPTRHRGAAKNIQYF.

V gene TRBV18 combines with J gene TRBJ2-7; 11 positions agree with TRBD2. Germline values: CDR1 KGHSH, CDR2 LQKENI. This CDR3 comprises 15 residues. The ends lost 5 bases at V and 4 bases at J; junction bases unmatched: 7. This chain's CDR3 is CASSSPSGRTYEQYF. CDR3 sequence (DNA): TGTGCCAGCTCATCTCCTAGCGGGAGGACGTACGAGCAGTACTTC.

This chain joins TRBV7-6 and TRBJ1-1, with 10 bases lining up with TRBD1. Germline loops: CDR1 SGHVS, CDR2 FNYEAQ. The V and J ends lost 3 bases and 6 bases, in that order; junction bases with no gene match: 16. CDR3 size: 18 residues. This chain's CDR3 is CASSLRGVRDRGFAEAFF. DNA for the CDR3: TGTGCCAGCAGCTTGCGAGGGGTTCGGGACAGGGGTTTTGCTGAAGCTTTCTTT.

The CDR3 DNA sequence: TGTGCCAGCAGCTTAGCGCTACTAGCGGGAGGCAGGACCGGGGAGCTGTTTTTT. It encodes CASSLALLAGGRTGELFF. The chain is built from TRBV7-2 and TRBJ2-2; TRBD2 matches at 12 bases. J gave up 5 bases and V 0 bases, and 7 bases lay outside the gene matches. Germline V lookup: CDR1 SGHTA, CDR2 FQGNSA. The CDR3 consists of 18 residues.

CDR3 amino acids: CASSIPASGYNEQFF. The CDR3 bases are TGTGCCAGTAGTATCCCCGCTAGCGGCTACAATGAGCAGTTCTTC. The chain links TRBV19 to TRBJ2-1; 7 nucleotides match TRBD2. The CDR3 loop spans 15 amino acids. Looked up from germline, CDR1 is LNHDA and CDR2 is SQIVND (reference sequence). V lost 3 bases, J lost 3 bases, and 5 bases stayed unmatched.

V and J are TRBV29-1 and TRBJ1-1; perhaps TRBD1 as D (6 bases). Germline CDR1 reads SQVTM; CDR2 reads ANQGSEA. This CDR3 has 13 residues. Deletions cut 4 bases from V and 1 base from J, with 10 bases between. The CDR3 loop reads CSVGKQGNTEAFF. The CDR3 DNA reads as TGCAGCGTTGGGAAACAGGGGAACACTGAAGCTTTCTTT.

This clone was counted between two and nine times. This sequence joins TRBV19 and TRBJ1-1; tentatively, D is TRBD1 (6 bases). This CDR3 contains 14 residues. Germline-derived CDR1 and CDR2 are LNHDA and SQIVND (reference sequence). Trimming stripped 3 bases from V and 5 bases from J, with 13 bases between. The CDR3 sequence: CASSIETGMTEAFF. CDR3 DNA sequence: TGTGCCAGTAGTATCGAAACAGGGATGACTGAAGCTTTCTTT.

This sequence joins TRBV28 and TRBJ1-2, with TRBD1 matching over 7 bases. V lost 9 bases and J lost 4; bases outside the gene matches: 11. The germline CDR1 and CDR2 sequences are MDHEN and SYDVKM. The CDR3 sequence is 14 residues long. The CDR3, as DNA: TGTGCCAGTCAGGGGGGCAGGGGCGCCTATGGCTACACCTTC. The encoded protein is CASQGGRGAYGYTF.

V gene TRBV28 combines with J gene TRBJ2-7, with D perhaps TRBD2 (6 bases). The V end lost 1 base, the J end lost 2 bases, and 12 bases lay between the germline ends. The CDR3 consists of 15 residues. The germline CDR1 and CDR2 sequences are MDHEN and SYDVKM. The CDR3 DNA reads TGTGCCAGCAGTTTATCTGTAGCGGCCACCTACGAGCAGTACTTC. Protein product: CASSLSVAATYEQYF.

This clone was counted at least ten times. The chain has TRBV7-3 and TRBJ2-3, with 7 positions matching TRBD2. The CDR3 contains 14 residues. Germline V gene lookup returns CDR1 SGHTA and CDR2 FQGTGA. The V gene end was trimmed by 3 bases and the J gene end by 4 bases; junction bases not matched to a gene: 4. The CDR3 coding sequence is TGTGCCAGCAGCTTGGGAGGGAGGGCAGATACGCAGTATTTT. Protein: CASSLGGRADTQYF.

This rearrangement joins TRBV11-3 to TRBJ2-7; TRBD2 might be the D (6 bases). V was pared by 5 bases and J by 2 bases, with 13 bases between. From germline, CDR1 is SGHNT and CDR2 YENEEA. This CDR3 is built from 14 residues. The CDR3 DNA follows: TGTGCCAGCAGCCCAGGGAGGTCTACCTACGAGCAGTACTTC. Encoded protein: CASSPGRSTYEQYF. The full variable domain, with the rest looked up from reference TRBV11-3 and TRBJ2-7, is EAGVVQSPRYKIIEKKQPVAFWCNPISGHNTLYWYLQNLGQGPELLIRYENEEAVDDSQLPKDRFSAERLKGVDSTLKIQPAELGDSAVYLCASSPGRSTYEQYFGPGTRLTVT.

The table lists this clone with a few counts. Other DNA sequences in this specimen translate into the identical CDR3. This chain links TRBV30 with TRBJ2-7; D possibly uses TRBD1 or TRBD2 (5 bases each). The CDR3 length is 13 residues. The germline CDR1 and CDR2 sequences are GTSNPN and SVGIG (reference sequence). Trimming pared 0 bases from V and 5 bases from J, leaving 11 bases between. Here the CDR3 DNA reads TGTGCCTGGAGTGTTGGGGGTGGGAACGAGCAGTACTTC. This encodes CAWSVGGGNEQYF. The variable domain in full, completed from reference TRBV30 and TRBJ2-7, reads SQTIHQWPATLVQPVGSPLSLECTVEGTSNPNLYWYRQAAGRGLQLLFYSVGIGQISSEVPQNLSASRPQDRQFILSSKKLLLSDSGFYLCAWSVGGGNEQYFGPGTRLTVT.

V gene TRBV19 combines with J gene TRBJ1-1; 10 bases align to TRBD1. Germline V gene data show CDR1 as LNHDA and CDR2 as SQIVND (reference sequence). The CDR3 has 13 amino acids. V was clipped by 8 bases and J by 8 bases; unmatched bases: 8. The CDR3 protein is CASRTGGSPEAFF. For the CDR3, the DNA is TGTGCCAGTCGGACAGGGGGTTCTCCGGAAGCTTTCTTT.

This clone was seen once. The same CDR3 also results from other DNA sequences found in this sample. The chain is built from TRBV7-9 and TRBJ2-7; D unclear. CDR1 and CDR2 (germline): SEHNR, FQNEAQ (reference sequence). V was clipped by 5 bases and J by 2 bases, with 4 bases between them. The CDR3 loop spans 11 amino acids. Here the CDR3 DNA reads TGTGCCAGCAGCCTGACCTACGAGCAGTACTTC. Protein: CASSLTYEQYF.

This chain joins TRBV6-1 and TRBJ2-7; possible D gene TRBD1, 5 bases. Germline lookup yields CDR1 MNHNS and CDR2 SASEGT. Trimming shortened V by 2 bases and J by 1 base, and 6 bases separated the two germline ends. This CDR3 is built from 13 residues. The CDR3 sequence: CASSERQSYEQYF. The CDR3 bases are TGTGCCAGCAGTGAACGACAGTCCTACGAGCAGTACTTC.